A single sample gave rise to the 19 T cell receptor beta chains below, sequenced in a study of OX40 agonist ivuxolimab in advanced cancers. The method was immunoSEQ multiplex PCR; TCRdb's version includes in-frame clones alone and lacks a portion of them. The sample yields about 46,000 clones, around 90% seen once. Sequenced material: CD4+ or CD8+ T cells sorted from blood, taken in a trial of the OX40 agonist ivuxolimab. Receptor source: an adult with an advanced solid tumor such as melanoma, head and neck, liver or kidney cancer.

The chain is built from TRBV7-9 and TRBJ1-1; no clear D gene. The CDR3 is 14 residues long. In germline, CDR1 is SEHNR, CDR2 FQNEAQ (reference sequence). Trimming took 6 bases from V and 1 from J, leaving 12 bases between them. The CDR3 DNA sequence: TGTGCCAGCAGAACCTGGGAGACGAACACTGAAGCTTTCTTT. It translates to CASRTWETNTEAFF.

V and J are TRBV11-2 and TRBJ2-3, with D maybe TRBD2 (6 bases). V lost 1 base to trimming and J lost 1 base, with 15 bases between them. The CDR3 is made up of 17 amino acids. Germline CDR1 and CDR2: SGHAT and FQNNGV. CDR3 sequence (DNA): TGTGCCAGCAGCTTAGGAGTATTAGCGGCCGGCACAGATACGCAGTATTTT. This translates into CASSLGVLAAGTDTQYF.

This clone was recorded once. The chain links TRBV5-1 to TRBJ2-3; D is unresolved. The CDR3 length is 16 residues. Germline V gives CDR1 SGHRS, CDR2 YFSETQ. The germline V and J ends were trimmed by 4 bases and 0 bases, with 15 bases remaining between them. CDR3 nucleotides: TGCGCCAGCAGCCTAGACCCCAACCTTAGCACAGATACGCAGTATTTT. It translates to CASSLDPNLSTDTQYF.

V usage is TRBV4-1 and J usage is TRBJ1-1; 8 nucleotides match TRBD1. Germline CDR1 is MGHRA and CDR2 is YSYEKL. The junction had 14 bases not matched to a gene; V was cut back by 4 bases and J by 1 base. CDR3 size: 18 residues. As DNA, the CDR3 is TGCGCCAGCAGCCGCGCCGCTGCAGGGGGCTTTGAGAACACTGAAGCTTTCTTT. This codes for CASSRAAAGGFENTEAFF.

The chain carries TRBV27 and TRBJ2-1; D uncertain. The CDR3 loop spans 14 amino acids. Trimming pared 5 bases from V and 5 bases from J, leaving 13 bases between. Germline V CDR1 and CDR2: MNHEY, SMNVEV (reference sequence). The CDR3 sequence is CASSLGLWNNEQFF. CDR3 nucleotides: TGTGCCAGCAGTCTAGGTCTATGGAACAATGAGCAGTTCTTC.

This rearrangement joins TRBV4-1 to TRBJ1-1; TRBD1 might be the D (6 bases). Trimming left V 3 bases short and J 4 bases short, with 12 bases between. This CDR3 region has 14 residues. Germline V gene lookup returns CDR1 MGHRA and CDR2 YSYEKL. CDR3 in DNA: TGCGCCAGCAGCCACGGACAGATGGCCACTGAAGCTTTCTTT. Protein product: CASSHGQMATEAFF.

The chain has TRBV2 and TRBJ2-1; D call uncertain. Germline V lookup: CDR1 SNHLY, CDR2 FYNNEI. V was shortened by 7 bases and J by 4 bases, with 8 bases between the two germline ends. CDR3 length: 12 amino acids. CDR3 sequence (DNA): TGTGCCAGCATGCCCGAGTACAATGAGCAGTTCTTC. It yields the protein CASMPEYNEQFF.

The chain couples TRBV7-9 to TRBJ2-3; D gene unclear. The CDR3 runs 15 residues. Trimming left V 1 base short and J 2 bases short, with 10 bases between. From germline, CDR1 is SEHNR and CDR2 FQNEAQ (reference sequence). For the CDR3, the DNA is TGTGCCAGCAGCTTAGAGGTCAGGATCACAGATACGCAGTATTTT. It specifies CASSLEVRITDTQYF.

V gene TRBV9 combines with J gene TRBJ2-3; D uncertain. The CDR3 covers 15 residues. CDR1 is SGDLS, CDR2 YYNGEE, per germline. The V and J ends lost 0 bases and 2 bases respectively, with 10 bases between them. The CDR3 is CASSVEIRSTDTQYF. CDR3 DNA: TGTGCCAGCAGCGTAGAAATCAGGTCCACAGATACGCAGTATTTT.

The V call is TRBV4-1, the J call TRBJ2-1; 13 nucleotides match TRBD2. Germline assignment: CDR1 MGHRA and CDR2 YSYEKL. V lost 1 base to trimming and J lost 8 bases; unmatched junction nucleotides: 5. This CDR3 has 16 amino acids. Here the CDR3 reads CASSQVGTSGNYEQFF. The CDR3 nucleotides read TGCGCCAGCAGCCAAGTAGGGACTAGCGGGAATTATGAGCAGTTCTTC.

The chain has TRBV4-2 and TRBJ1-3; tentatively, D is TRBD1 (6 bases). The germline gives CDR1 LGHNA, CDR2 YNFKEQ. This CDR3 has 15 residues. Trimming removed 0 bases at V and 4 bases at J, with 10 bases between. CDR3 coding DNA: TGTGCCAGCAGCCAAGAATCCAGGGGAGGAAACACCATATATTTT. This encodes CASSQESRGGNTIYF.

The chain carries TRBV27 and TRBJ1-1, with 8 bases fitting TRBD1. The CDR3 loop spans 14 amino acids. J gave up 5 bases and V 4 bases, and 6 bases lay outside the gene matches. The germline CDR1 and CDR2 sequences are MNHEY and SMNVEV (reference sequence). The CDR3 sequence: CASSSRRGQTEAFF. For the CDR3, the DNA is TGTGCCAGCAGTTCACGCAGGGGGCAGACTGAAGCTTTCTTT.

This rearrangement joins TRBV27 to TRBJ2-7, with D possibly TRBD2 on 6 matching bases. The germline V gene encodes CDR1 MNHEY and CDR2 SMNVEV (reference sequence). V was trimmed by 6 bases and J by 0 bases, leaving 15 bases between them. This CDR3 has 15 amino acids. CDR3 residues: CASRYGGTLSYEQYF. The CDR3 region has the DNA TGTGCCAGCAGGTACGGGGGTACCCTCTCCTACGAGCAGTACTTC.

This chain connects TRBV9 to TRBJ1-2; 8 bases line up with TRBD1. Per the germline V gene, CDR1 is SGDLS and CDR2 is YYNGEE. Trimming removed 3 bases from V and 4 bases from J; junction bases left unmatched: 8. CDR3 length: 15 residues. CDR3 DNA: TGTGCCAGCAGCGGGACTCAGGGGGCTAGCTATGGCTACACCTTC. Translated, it gives CASSGTQGASYGYTF.

The chain uses TRBV11-2 and TRBJ1-4; 8 nucleotides line up with TRBD1. J was trimmed by 6 bases and V by 5 bases; bases with no gene match: 8. Germline V gives CDR1 SGHAT, CDR2 FQNNGV. The CDR3 extends over 15 amino acids. CDR3: CASSTPGQVDEKLFF. Written as DNA, the CDR3 is TGTGCCAGCAGCACGCCGGGACAGGTGGATGAAAAACTGTTTTTT.

The J gene is TRBJ1-1, the V gene TRBV19; D is ambiguous. Between the trimmed V and J ends, which lost 3 bases and 6 bases, there was a span of 17 bases. CDR3 length: 15 residues. Germline CDR1 is LNHDA and CDR2 is SQIVND (reference sequence). The CDR3 loop is CASSILRSPGAEAFF. CDR3 DNA sequence: TGTGCCAGTAGTATTTTAAGATCCCCAGGAGCTGAAGCTTTCTTT.

The CDR3 nucleotides read TGTGCCAGCAGCTCAGAGGTGGGACAGGGGGCCTACGAGCAGTACTTC. It translates to CASSSEVGQGAYEQYF. The chain links TRBV7-9 to TRBJ2-7; TRBD1 agrees at 11 bases. In germline, CDR1 is SEHNR, CDR2 FQNEAQ (reference sequence). This CDR3 contains 16 residues. The J segment lost 2 bases and the V segment lost 4 bases, leaving 7 bases of the junction unmatched.

This rearrangement joins TRBV28 to TRBJ2-1; D is unclear. In germline, CDR1 is MDHEN, CDR2 SYDVKM. V was cut by 3 bases and J by 6 bases, with 3 bases left in between. This CDR3 has 11 amino acids. CDR3 sequence reads: CASSFPNEQFF. The CDR3 DNA reads as TGTGCCAGCAGTTTTCCCAATGAGCAGTTCTTC.

V and J are TRBV27 and TRBJ2-7; TRBD2 agrees at 10 bases. J lost 0 bases, V lost 4 bases, and 6 bases had no gene match. CDR1 and CDR2 from the germline V gene are MNHEY and SMNVEV (reference sequence). This CDR3 comprises 16 residues. The chain's CDR3 is CASSSSGTSVSYEQYF. The DNA of the CDR3 is TGTGCCAGCAGTTCATCCGGGACTAGCGTCTCCTACGAGCAGTACTTC.